This TCR beta chain is drawn from a study of CD8+ T cells in alopecia areata. The overall study: The protocol delivered tofacitinib for 6 to 18 months, then withdrew it for 6 months. Study-level findings and limits: Tofacitinib significantly decreased scalp clonality and expanded CD8+ clones among top 100.

Treatment meaning: oral pan-JAK inhibitor, 5-10 mg twice daily. Collection of lesional scalp punch biopsies and peripheral blood was performed in alopecia areata patients. A word on this clone: Antigen: not known.

In each case, RNA was isolated and then reverse transcribed into cDNA as the sequencing template. Produced via immunoSEQ multiplex PCR; TCRdb's table is partial and in-frame only. The sample has 250,000 to 300,000 clones, roughly 64% seen once. Germline lookup yields CDR1 LNHDA and CDR2 SQIVND (reference sequence). With 10 bases removed from V and 7 bases from J, the gap between germline ends came to 20 bases. The length of the CDR3 is 14 residues. This sequence originates from a human donor with alopecia areata. The rearrangement joins TRBV19 to TRBJ2-1; D is possibly TRBD1 (6 bases). The material was CD4+ T cells sorted from blood, obtained at week 24, from a patient treated with tofacitinib. The CDR3 DNA follows: TGTGCCACCAGGCCCGGGACACCTCTTAATGAGCAGTTCTTC. This translates into CATRPGTPLNEQFF. Full variable domain (outside the CDR3, taken from reference TRBV19 and TRBJ2-1): DGGITQSPKYLFRKEGQNVTLSCEQNLNHDAMYWYRQDPGQGLRLIYYSQIVNDFQKGDIAEGYSVSREKKESFPLTVTSAQKNPTAFYLCATRPGTPLNEQFFGPGTRLTVL.